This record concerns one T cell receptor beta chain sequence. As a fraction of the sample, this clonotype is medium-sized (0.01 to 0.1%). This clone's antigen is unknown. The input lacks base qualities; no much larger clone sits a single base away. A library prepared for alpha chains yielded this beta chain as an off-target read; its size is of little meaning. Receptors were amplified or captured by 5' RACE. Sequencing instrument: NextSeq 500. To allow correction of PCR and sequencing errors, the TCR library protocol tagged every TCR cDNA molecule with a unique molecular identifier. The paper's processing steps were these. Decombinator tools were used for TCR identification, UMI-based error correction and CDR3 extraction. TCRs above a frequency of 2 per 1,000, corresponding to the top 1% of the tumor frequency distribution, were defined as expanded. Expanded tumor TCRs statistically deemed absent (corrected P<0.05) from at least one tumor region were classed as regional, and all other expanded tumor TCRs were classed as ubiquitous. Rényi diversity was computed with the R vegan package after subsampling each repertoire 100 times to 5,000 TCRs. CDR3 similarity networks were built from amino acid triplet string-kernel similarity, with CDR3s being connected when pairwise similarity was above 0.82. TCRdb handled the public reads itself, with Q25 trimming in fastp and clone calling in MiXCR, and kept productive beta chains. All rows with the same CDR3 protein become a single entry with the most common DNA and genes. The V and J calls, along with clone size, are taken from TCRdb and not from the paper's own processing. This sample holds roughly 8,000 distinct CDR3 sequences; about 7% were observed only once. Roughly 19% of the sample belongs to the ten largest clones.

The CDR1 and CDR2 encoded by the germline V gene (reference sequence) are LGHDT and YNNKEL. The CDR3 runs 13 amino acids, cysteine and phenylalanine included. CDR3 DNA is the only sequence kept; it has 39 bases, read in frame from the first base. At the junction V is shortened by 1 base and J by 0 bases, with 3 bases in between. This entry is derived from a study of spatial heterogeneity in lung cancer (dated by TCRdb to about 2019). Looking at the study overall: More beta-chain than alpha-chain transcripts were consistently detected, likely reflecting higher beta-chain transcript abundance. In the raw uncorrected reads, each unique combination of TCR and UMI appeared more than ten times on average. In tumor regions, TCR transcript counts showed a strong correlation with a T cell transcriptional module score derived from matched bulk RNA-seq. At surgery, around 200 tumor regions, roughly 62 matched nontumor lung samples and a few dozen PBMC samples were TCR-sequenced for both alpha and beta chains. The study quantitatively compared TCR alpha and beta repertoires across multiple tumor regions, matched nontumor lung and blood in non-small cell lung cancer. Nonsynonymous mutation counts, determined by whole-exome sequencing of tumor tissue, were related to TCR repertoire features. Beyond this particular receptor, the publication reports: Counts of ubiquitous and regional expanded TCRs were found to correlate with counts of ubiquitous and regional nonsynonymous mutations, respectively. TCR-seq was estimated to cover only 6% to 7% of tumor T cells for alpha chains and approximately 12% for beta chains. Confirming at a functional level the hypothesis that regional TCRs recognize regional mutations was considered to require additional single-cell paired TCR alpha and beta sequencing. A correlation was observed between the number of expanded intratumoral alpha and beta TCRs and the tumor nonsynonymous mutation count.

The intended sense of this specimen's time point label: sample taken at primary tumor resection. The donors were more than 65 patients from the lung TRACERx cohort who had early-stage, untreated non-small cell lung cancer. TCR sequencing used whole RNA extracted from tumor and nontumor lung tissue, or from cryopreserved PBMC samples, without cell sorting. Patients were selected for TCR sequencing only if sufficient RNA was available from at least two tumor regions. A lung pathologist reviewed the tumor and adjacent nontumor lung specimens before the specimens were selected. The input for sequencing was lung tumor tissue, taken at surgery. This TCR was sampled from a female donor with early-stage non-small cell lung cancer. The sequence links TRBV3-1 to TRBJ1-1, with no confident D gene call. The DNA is TGTGCCAGCAGCCAAGGAATGAACACTGAAGCTTTCTTT. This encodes CASSQGMNTEAFF.